This is a list of T cell receptor beta chains from one sample in a study of PD-1 blockade in classical Hodgkin lymphoma. Clones were sequenced by immunoSEQ multiplex PCR, and TCRdb holds only the in-frame ones, with some missing. The data show nearly 25,000 clones, with approximately 70% seen just once and less than 35% held by the top ten. Sequencing was performed on peripheral blood mononuclear cells (PBMCs), taken before the fourth cycle of nivolumab. All receptors come from a human donor with classical Hodgkin lymphoma. Both conserved end residues are part of each CDR3. The D gene is left open where the match is weak. Only part of the rows carry a size: once, few, many, or a class if the clone is expanded.

clone_size j_call v_call d_call cdr3_nt cdr3_aa
NA TRBJ2-5 TRBV14 NA TGTGCCAGCAGCCAGGCGGGGTTGTTGTGGGAGACCCAGTACTTC CASSQAGLLWETQYF
NA TRBJ2-1 TRBV2 TRBD1 TGTGCCAGCAGTGGGGACAGCCTTCGGACGGATGAGCAGTTCTTC CASSGDSLRTDEQFF
once TRBJ2-1 TRBV6-4 TRBD1 TGTGCCAGCAGCCGGGACAGGATCAACAATGAGCAGTTCTTC CASSRDRINNEQFF
NA TRBJ1-1 TRBV5-1 NA TGCGCCAGCAGCCCGGGGACAAATTTGAACACTGAAGCTTTCTTT CASSPGTNLNTEAFF
NA TRBJ2-7 TRBV18 NA TGTGCCAGCTCACCGGCAGGGCCGGCCTACGAGCAGTACTTC CASSPAGPAYEQYF
NA TRBJ2-5 TRBV5-1 TRBD2 TGCGCCAGCACCTTCGGGGGGCAAGAGACCCAGTACTTC CASTFGGQETQYF
few TRBJ1-1 TRBV5-1 TRBD1 TGCGCCAGCAGCTCAAGACAGGGGCGGAACACTGAAGCTTTCTTT CASSSRQGRNTEAFF
few TRBJ1-2 TRBV30 TRBD1 TGTGCCTGCCCTATCGACAGGGGAGGCCATGGCTACACCTTC CACPIDRGGHGYTF
once TRBJ1-2 TRBV4-3 NA TGCGCCAGCAGCCAAGATTTCGCCCCTAACTATGGCTACACCTTC CASSQDFAPNYGYTF
NA TRBJ2-7 TRBV2 NA TGTGCCAGCAGAGCTCGACAGGCTTCCTACGAGCAGTACTTC CASRARQASYEQYF
NA TRBJ1-2 TRBV27 TRBD1 TGTGCCAGCAGTAAGGGGACAGGGATTAACTATGGCTACACCTTC CASSKGTGINYGYTF
NA TRBJ2-5 TRBV29-1 NA TGCAGCGTTGGAAGGGCCCAAGAGATCCAGTACTTC CSVGRAQEIQYF
few TRBJ2-3 TRBV9 TRBD2 TGTGCCAGCAGCGTAGACGATAGCGGGGGGGTAACAGATACGCAGTATTTT CASSVDDSGGVTDTQYF
medium-sized TRBJ2-5 TRBV7-9 TRBD2 TGTGCCAGCAGCATAGCGGGACAAGAGACCCAGTACTTC CASSIAGQETQYF
NA TRBJ1-2 TRBV5-4 TRBD1 TGTGCCAGCGGGACAGTGACGAACTATGGCTACACCTTC CASGTVTNYGYTF
NA TRBJ2-1 TRBV5-5 TRBD2 TGTGCCAGCAGCTACCGGACTAGCGGGGACTACAATGAGCAGTTCTTC CASSYRTSGDYNEQFF
NA TRBJ1-2 TRBV14 TRBD1 TGTGCCAGCAGCCTTGGGACAGGGGGTTTCTACACCTTC CASSLGTGGFYTF
NA TRBJ1-2 TRBV18 TRBD1 TGTGCCAGCTCACCGCAGGGTGGACAGGGGGGCTACACCTTC CASSPQGGQGGYTF
NA TRBJ2-3 TRBV27 NA TGTGCCAGCAGCTCGGCAACAGACCGAACGCAGTATTTT CASSSATDRTQYF
NA TRBJ2-7 TRBV11-1 TRBD2 TGTGCCAGCAGCCCGGGGGGCTACGAGCAGTACTTC CASSPGGYEQYF
NA TRBJ1-1 TRBV7-6 NA TGTGCCAGCAGCTTAAAGGCAGGTGACACTGAAGCTTTCTTT CASSLKAGDTEAFF
few TRBJ1-5 TRBV28 NA TGTGCCAGCAGTTTGGAGGGTACCCAGCATTTT CASSLEGTQHF
few TRBJ1-6 TRBV7-9 NA TGTGCCACCCTAGAGGACCAGAGCTCCTATAATTCACCCCTCCACTTT CATLEDQSSYNSPLHF
NA TRBJ1-1 TRBV6-6 NA TGTGCCAGCAGTTACGAGGGGGTTACTGAAGCTTTCTTT CASSYEGVTEAFF
NA TRBJ1-6 TRBV6-6 TRBD1 TGTGCCAGCAACAGACAGGGTGTAAATTCACCCCTCCACTTT CASNRQGVNSPLHF
NA TRBJ1-2 TRBV7-2 NA TGTGCCAGCAGCTTAGCAAGCGGTGCCGCGGGTGGCTACACCTTC CASSLASGAAGGYTF
NA TRBJ2-2 TRBV6-6 TRBD2 TGTGCCAGCAAGCCAGCGGGGGCCGGGGAGCTGTTTTTT CASKPAGAGELFF
medium-sized TRBJ2-3 TRBV2 NA TGTGCCAGCAGTTCATCAGCCAGACCGAGCACAGATACGCAGTATTTT CASSSSARPSTDTQYF
NA TRBJ1-2 TRBV11-3 TRBD1 TGTGCCAGCAGCTTAGGTGTGACAGGGGGCGCCGGCTACACCTTC CASSLGVTGGAGYTF
NA TRBJ1-6 TRBV6-5 NA TGTGCCAGCAGTTACGACAGAATTAATTCACCCCTCCACTTT CASSYDRINSPLHF
few TRBJ1-1 TRBV4-1 TRBD1 TGCGCCAGCAGCAGAAACTACCGGGACAGGGACACTGAAGCTTTCTTT CASSRNYRDRDTEAFF